This T cell receptor beta chain was captured in a study of T cell repertoires in cytomegalovirus infection. About the research overall: Matching HLA type, along with CMV infection, was indicated by public TCR beta signatures. Regarding the study as a whole: Accumulated public TCR beta family frequency recognized individuals carrying CMV together with the relevant HLA. Predominance within the ex vivo response was attributable to HLA-C-restricted CMV-specific TCR beta clonotypes.

The V gene lost 3 bases and the J gene lost 1 base, with 3 bases spanning the gap. The CDR3 contains 12 residues. Regarding this clonotype: Antigen: not known.

One entry per CDR3 protein, called by TCRdb with MiXCR from the reads. The repertoire includes approximately 110,000 distinct CDR3 sequences, over 9.5% of them detected once, and approximately 31% sits in the top ten. The TCR sequence derives from a human donor in good health (CMV status not recorded). Some clones in this sample may be carry-over from other donors' samples. This chain uses TRBV12-3 or TRBV12-4 with TRBJ1-1; D gene unclear. The material sequenced was PBMCs, sequenced either directly or after in vitro stimulation (not recorded which). In DNA, the CDR3 is TGTGCCAGCAGTTTCAAGAACACTGAAGCTTTCTTT. This translates into CASSFKNTEAFF.